This T cell receptor beta chain was retrieved from a study of quantifying T cell responses using KT2 cells. Study overall: cDNA was made from DNase-treated RNA using alpha and beta constant primers. The study's findings and limits: Counts of KT2 alpha and beta sequences rose linearly with the number of KT2 cells added.

The CDR3 totals 14 residues. Germline CDR1 reads MNHEY; CDR2 reads SVGAGI. The junction had 4 bases not matched to a gene; V was cut back by 5 bases and J by 5 bases. KT2, a clone with a known TCR, was spiked into unfractionated PBMC. This clonotype was counted between two and nine times. Its antigen is not known. A single-stranded UMI oligo with SP2 sequence was ligated to cDNA 3' ends. First-round PCR used around 4 cycles and beta primers RC1.1 and RC1.2 covering TRBC1 and TRBC2. Starting with the second PCR, alpha and beta TCR chains went through separate processing. TCRdb called the UMI-ligation and nested PCR reads again in MiXCR, with one record for every CDR3 protein. The sample has fewer than 50,000 distinct CDR3 sequences, approximately 15% seen once.

The chain links TRBV6-5 to TRBJ1-1, with TRBD1 identical over 11 bases. Input material: PBMCs spiked with cells of the T cell clone KT2. This TCR came from a human donor. The CDR3 sequence: CASSRTGGRTEAFF. In nucleotides, the CDR3 is TGTGCCAGCAGTCGGACAGGGGGCAGGACTGAAGCTTTCTTT.